These T cell receptor beta chains were read from a single sample in a study of T-cell reconstitution after alpha-beta-depleted transplantation in children. TCRdb ran MiXCR on the PCR reads and lists one entry per CDR3 protein. The data hold about 1,000,000 distinct CDR3 sequences, with 25% to 30% observed a single time. The sequenced sample was PBMCs, mostly from graft donor cells, obtained 360 days after TCRalphabeta/CD19-depleted stem cell transplant. These receptors all stem from a boy younger than two who had a stem cell transplant for SCID, so the T cells may come from the graft donor. Each CDR3 is given with its conserved first and last residue. The D gene is left open where the match is weak. Size values are once, few and many counts, or a class for expanded clones, and some rows have none.

d_gene	abundance	v_gene	j_gene	CDR3nt	CDR3aa
-	-	TRBV7-8	TRBJ2-7	TGTGCCAGCAGCTTACTCGACAGAGGCATATCCTACGAGCAGTACTTC	CASSLLDRGISYEQYF
TRBD2	few	TRBV20-1	TRBJ2-5	TGCAGTGCTAGCGGACCGGGGGGGCGCGAGACCCAGTACTTC	CSASGPGGRETQYF
-	few	TRBV4-3	TRBJ2-1	TGCGCCAGCACTCTGGGGGACAATGAGCAGTTCTTC	CASTLGDNEQFF
-	-	TRBV7-8	TRBJ2-1	TGTGCCAGCAGCTCGTCAAGCTTGAGCTCCTACAATGAGCAGTTCTTC	CASSSSSLSSYNEQFF
-	-	TRBV20-1	TRBJ2-5	TGCAGTGCCAGGGCGACTCACCAAGAGACCCAGTACTTC	CSARATHQETQYF
-	-	TRBV29-1	TRBJ1-2	TGCAGCGGAGGATGGGGGAGGGTTGGGGGCTACACCTTC	CSGGWGRVGGYTF
-	few	TRBV6-5	TRBJ2-5	TGTGCCAGCAGTTACATTTGGGGGCCTGAGACCCAGTACTTC	CASSYIWGPETQYF
-	few	TRBV7-9	TRBJ2-7	TGTGCCAGCAGCTCCGTGAGGGGGATGTACGAGCAGTACTTC	CASSSVRGMYEQYF
-	-	TRBV5-6	TRBJ2-7	TGTGCCAGCAGCTTGGGTGGTCGCGTCGGGATAAGCTACGAGCAGTACTTC	CASSLGGRVGISYEQYF
-	few	TRBV5-5	TRBJ2-7	TGTGCCAGCAGCTTGGATCGGGGTTCAAACTACGAGCAGTACTTC	CASSLDRGSNYEQYF
-	few	TRBV28	TRBJ1-5	TGTGCCAGCACCATTTACCCTGGGGGTAGCAATCAGCCCCAGCATTTT	CASTIYPGGSNQPQHF
-	-	TRBV7-3	TRBJ1-5	TGTGCCACCCGGGGGAATGCGGGGGGTCATCAGCCCCAGCATTTT	CATRGNAGGHQPQHF
TRBD2	-	TRBV12-3/TRBV12-4	TRBJ2-1	TGTGCCAGCAGCACCTTTGCCGGGACTAGCGGGGATGAGCAGTTCTTC	CASSTFAGTSGDEQFF
-	-	TRBV12-3/TRBV12-4	TRBJ2-1	TGTGCCAGCAGCCCCGTGCGGCCAACGAGCTCCTACAATGAGCAGTTCTTC	CASSPVRPTSSYNEQFF
-	once	TRBV28	TRBJ1-1	TGTGCCAGCAGTTTAAGGGAGGTCATCACTGAAGCTTTCTTT	CASSLREVITEAFF
-	-	TRBV11-2	TRBJ2-1	TGTGCCAGCAGCTTAGGCGGGACAAATGAGCAGTTCTTC	CASSLGGTNEQFF
-	-	TRBV4-3	TRBJ2-3	TGCGCCAGCAGCCAGGAGGGGGGGCAGATTAAGGATACGCAGTATTTT	CASSQEGGQIKDTQYF
TRBD1	-	TRBV10-3	TRBJ2-7	TGTGCCATCAGTGAGCCGGAAACCGGGACAGGGATCTACGAGCAGTACTTC	CAISEPETGTGIYEQYF
TRBD2	few	TRBV28	TRBJ2-3	TGTGCCAGCAGCCGCCGGGGGGGATTATCAGATACGCAGTATTTT	CASSRRGGLSDTQYF
TRBD1	few	TRBV6-1	TRBJ1-5	TGTGCCAGCAGCAGGACAGGGGGAATTGGCAATCAGCCCCAGCATTTT	CASSRTGGIGNQPQHF
-	many	TRBV20-1	TRBJ2-1	TGCAGTGCTATTACCACTTACAATGAGCAGTTCTTC	CSAITTYNEQFF
-	-	TRBV4-1	TRBJ1-5	TGCGCCAGCAGCCTAGGCCCGGCCACAGGGATGGGTGAGCCCCAGCATTTT	CASSLGPATGMGEPQHF
-	-	TRBV4-1	TRBJ2-1	TGCGCCAGCAGCCAAGTGGGATCTAGTTTTTACAATGAGCAGTTCTTC	CASSQVGSSFYNEQFF
-	-	TRBV20-1	TRBJ1-1	TGCAGTGCTAGGCTGATGGACACTGAAGCTTTCTTT	CSARLMDTEAFF
TRBD2	-	TRBV11-1	TRBJ2-7	TGTGCCAGCAGCTTAGCGCGTTCCGCTTTGTGGAGAAGCGGGACCTCCTACGAGCAGTACTTC	CASSLARSALWRSGTSYEQYF
TRBD2	-	TRBV2	TRBJ2-4	TGTGCCAGCAGTCCGGGGGGGGTAAAGTACTTC	CASSPGGVKYF
-	-	TRBV4-1	TRBJ2-2	TGCGCCAGCAGCCAAGATCAGGAAACCCACACCGGGGAGCTGTTTTTT	CASSQDQETHTGELFF
-	-	TRBV15	TRBJ2-5	TGTGCCACCAGCAGAGGGTTGGCAGAAGAGACCCAGTACTTC	CATSRGLAEETQYF
-	-	TRBV10-3	TRBJ1-1	TGTGCCATCAGTGAAAGGCAGGGGGAAGCTTTCTTT	CAISERQGEAFF
-	once	TRBV20-1	TRBJ2-7	TGCAGTGCTAGTTTGCGGGACTCCTACTACGAGCAGTACTTC	CSASLRDSYYEQYF
-	few	TRBV3-1	TRBJ2-1	TGTGCCAGCAGCCAAGACAGGTCCTACAATGAGCAGTTCTTC	CASSQDRSYNEQFF
TRBD2	-	TRBV4-3	TRBJ2-5	TGCGCCAGCAGCCCTGCTGATAGCGGGGGACAAGAGACCCAGTACTTC	CASSPADSGGQETQYF
TRBD1	-	TRBV2	TRBJ2-1	TGTGCCAGTGTGGACAGGGGATTTAACAATGAGCAGTTCTTC	CASVDRGFNNEQFF
-	few	TRBV4-3	TRBJ2-3	TGCGCCAGCGCCGCGGGGATCACAGATACGCAGTATTTT	CASAAGITDTQYF
TRBD1	few	TRBV24-1	TRBJ2-2	TGTGCCACCAGTGATTGGGACAGAAACACCGGGGAGCTGTTTTTT	CATSDWDRNTGELFF
TRBD1	-	TRBV20-1	TRBJ1-5	TGCAGTGCTAGAGGCGGACAGGGCGGGGTGGAGCAGCCCCAGCATTTT	CSARGGQGGVEQPQHF
TRBD1	-	TRBV2	TRBJ2-5	TGTGCCAGCACCGGGACAGAAGTGACGACCCAGTACTTC	CASTGTEVTTQYF
TRBD2	once	TRBV7-8	TRBJ2-3	TGTGCCAGCAGCCCCCGACTAGCGGGGGGGCAAGATACGCAGTATTTT	CASSPRLAGGQDTQYF
TRBD2	-	TRBV3-1	TRBJ2-2	TGTGCCAGCAGCCAAAGGAGCGGGGGGGCCGCCGGGGAGCTGTTTTTT	CASSQRSGGAAGELFF
TRBD1	-	TRBV29-1	TRBJ2-7	TGCAGCGTTGAAGGGACAGGTAACAACGAGCAGTACTTC	CSVEGTGNNEQYF
-	-	TRBV12-3/TRBV12-4	TRBJ1-6	TGTGCCAGCAGCTTTGGGGTGATCGGACGGATCAGCTCCTATAATTCACCCCTCCACTTT	CASSFGVIGRISSYNSPLHF
-	-	TRBV5-1	TRBJ2-7	TGCGCCAGCAGCTTGGCCGGGACACTCCCCTACGAGCAGTACTTC	CASSLAGTLPYEQYF
TRBD2	few	TRBV20-1	TRBJ2-7	TGCAGTGCTAGAGATCCCGGGACTATCGGCTACGAGCAGTACTTC	CSARDPGTIGYEQYF
-	-	TRBV12-3/TRBV12-4	TRBJ2-4	TGTGCCAGCAGTTTCGACTCGACATCCCAGTACTTC	CASSFDSTSQYF
-	few	TRBV7-9	TRBJ2-1	TGTGCCAGCAGCTTAGTGGCTAGTTCCTCCTACAATGAGCAGTTCTTC	CASSLVASSSYNEQFF
TRBD2	-	TRBV6-2/TRBV6-3	TRBJ2-1	TGTGCCAGCAGTTACTCGAGATGGGTGTCGAGCGGGGGCTATGAGCAGTTCTTC	CASSYSRWVSSGGYEQFF
TRBD1	-	TRBV29-1	TRBJ2-1	TGCAGCGTTGAAGTACACAGGGGATACTCCTACAATGAGCAGTTCTTC	CSVEVHRGYSYNEQFF
-	many	TRBV21-1	TRBJ2-7	TGTGCCAGTGGGGACAGCTGCTACGAGCAGTACTTC	CASGDSCYEQYF
-	-	TRBV24-1	TRBJ1-5	TGTGCCACCGGAATCCCCAGGGACCAGCCCCAGCATTTT	CATGIPRDQPQHF
-	few	TRBV10-3	TRBJ2-5	TGTGCCATCGGGAGGGGGTCCCAAGAGACCCAGTACTTC	CAIGRGSQETQYF
-	-	TRBV12-3/TRBV12-4	TRBJ2-1	TGTGCCAGCAGTTTGACGGGGGTGACTCACAATGAGCAGTTCTTC	CASSLTGVTHNEQFF
TRBD2	-	TRBV2	TRBJ2-2	TGTGCCAGCAGTGATTCGGTCAGGGGGACTAGCAAAGCCGGGGAGCTGTTTTTT	CASSDSVRGTSKAGELFF
TRBD2	few	TRBV4-2	TRBJ2-1	TGTGCCAGCAGCCAGCCCCTAGCGGGGGGAGGGAATGAGCAGTTCTTC	CASSQPLAGGGNEQFF